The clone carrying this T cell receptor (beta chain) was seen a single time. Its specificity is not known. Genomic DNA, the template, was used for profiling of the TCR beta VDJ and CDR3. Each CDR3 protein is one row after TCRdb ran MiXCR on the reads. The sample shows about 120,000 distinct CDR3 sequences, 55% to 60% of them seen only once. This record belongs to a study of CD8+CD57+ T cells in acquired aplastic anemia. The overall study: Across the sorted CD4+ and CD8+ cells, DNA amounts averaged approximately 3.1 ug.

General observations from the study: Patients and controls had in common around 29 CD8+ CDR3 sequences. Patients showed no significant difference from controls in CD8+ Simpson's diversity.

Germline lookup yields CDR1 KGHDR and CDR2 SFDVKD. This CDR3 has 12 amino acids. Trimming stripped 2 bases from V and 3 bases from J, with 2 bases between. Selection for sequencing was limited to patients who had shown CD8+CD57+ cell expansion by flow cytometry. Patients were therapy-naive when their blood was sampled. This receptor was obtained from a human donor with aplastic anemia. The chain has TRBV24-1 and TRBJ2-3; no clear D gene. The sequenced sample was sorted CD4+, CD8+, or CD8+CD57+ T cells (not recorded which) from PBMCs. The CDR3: CATSDYTDTQYF. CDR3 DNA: TGTGCCACCAGTGATTATACAGATACGCAGTATTTT.